The clone carrying this T cell receptor (beta chain) was seen just once. Its antigen is unidentified. The data are from a study of T cells in localized non-small cell lung cancer. Data came from immunoSEQ multiplex PCR; TCRdb stores just in-frame clones and leaves some out. Here the sample spans 20,000 to 25,000 clones, roughly 88% being singletons. Findings and limits, study-wide: The study sequenced only one region of the tumor. As a result, intratumor heterogeneity could not be excluded and remains possible. In adjacent lung appeared a median around 54 of the top 100 tumor clones. The highest T cell clonality was in uninvolved adjacent lung, above tumor. Higher T cell density in the blood was associated with longer overall survival, whereas higher adjacent-lung clonality associated with shorter survival.

The input for sequencing was peripheral blood mononuclear cells, taken before any cancer treatment. This sequence was found in a woman aged 35 to 75 with stage III lung adenocarcinoma.

The chain's CDR3 is CASSQGLGPTDTQYF. The CDR3 DNA reads as TGCGCCAGCAGCCAAGGGTTAGGCCCCACAGATACGCAGTATTTT. This chain connects TRBV4-3 to TRBJ2-3; D is unresolved. Germline CDR1 is LGHNA and CDR2 is YSLEER. V shed 1 base and J shed 2 bases, with 10 bases lying between them. CDR3 size: 15 residues.